These 5 T cell receptor beta chains were sequenced from one sample in a study of T cell repertoires in cytomegalovirus infection. The antigens these receptors bind are not known. MiXCR, run by TCRdb on the reads, gives a single entry per CDR3 protein. The sample includes more than 250,000 distinct CDR3 sequences, roughly 25% of them seen just once. Sequenced here: cultured PBMCs, sampled from culture after CMV antigen stimulation. The receptors shown here come from a human donor in good health (CMV status not recorded). Some clones in this sample may be carry-over from other donors' samples.

This clonotype was found a few times. V is TRBV19 and J is TRBJ1-5; maybe TRBD1 (6 bases). Trimming pared 5 bases from V and 0 bases from J, leaving 14 bases between. Germline CDR1 LNHDA, CDR2 SQIVND (reference sequence). This CDR3 comprises 16 residues. As DNA, the CDR3 is TGTGCCAGTAGTCAAGAGGGGGGTTATAGCAATCAGCCCCAGCATTTT. Translated: CASSQEGGYSNQPQHF. The full variable domain, rest sourced from reference TRBV19 and TRBJ1-5, is DGGITQSPKYLFRKEGQNVTLSCEQNLNHDAMYWYRQDPGQGLRLIYYSQIVNDFQKGDIAEGYSVSREKKESFPLTVTSAQKNPTAFYLCASSQEGGYSNQPQHFGDGTRLSIL.

V is TRBV10-3 and J is TRBJ2-7, with TRBD1 matching 7 bases. Germline CDR1 ENHRY, CDR2 SYGVKD. The trim removed 5 bases at V and 0 bases at J, leaving 7 bases unmatched. The length of the CDR3 is 15 residues. In DNA, the CDR3 is TGTGCCATCAGTTCCGGACAGGCTAGCTCCTACGAGCAGTACGTC. It yields the protein CAISSGQASSYEQYV.

This clonotype was observed many times. CDR3 protein: CASFRTGGVHTEAFF. CDR3 bases: TGTGCCAGCTTTAGGACAGGCGGAGTGCACACTGAAGCTTTCTTT. The chain joins TRBV7-8 to TRBJ1-1; 7 bases align to TRBD1. The V segment lost 8 bases and the J segment 3 bases; nucleotides outside the gene matches: 12. Per germline, CDR1 SGHVS and CDR2 FQNEAQ. This CDR3 is 15 amino acids long.

The J gene is TRBJ1-1, the V gene TRBV7-9, with TRBD1 matching over 7 bases. J was trimmed by 0 bases and V by 4 bases; bases with no gene match: 5. CDR1 and CDR2 (germline): SEHNR, FQNEAQ (reference sequence). The CDR3 runs 15 residues. In nucleotides, the CDR3 is TGTGCCAGCAGCTCAGGAACAGGGGTGAACACTGAAGCTTTCTTT. This gives the protein CASSSGTGVNTEAFF.

This clonotype was detected many times. This rearrangement joins TRBV7-2 to TRBJ1-2, with D possibly matching TRBD1 (5 bases). The ends were cut back, 4 bases at V and 7 bases at J, with 22 bases in the middle. Germline-derived CDR1 and CDR2 are SGHTA and FQGNSA. The CDR3 spans 16 residues. CDR3 sequence reads: CASSSSPGRTRVGYTF. The CDR3 DNA reads as TGTGCCAGCAGCTCCTCGCCCGGGCGGACCAGGGTTGGCTACACCTTC.